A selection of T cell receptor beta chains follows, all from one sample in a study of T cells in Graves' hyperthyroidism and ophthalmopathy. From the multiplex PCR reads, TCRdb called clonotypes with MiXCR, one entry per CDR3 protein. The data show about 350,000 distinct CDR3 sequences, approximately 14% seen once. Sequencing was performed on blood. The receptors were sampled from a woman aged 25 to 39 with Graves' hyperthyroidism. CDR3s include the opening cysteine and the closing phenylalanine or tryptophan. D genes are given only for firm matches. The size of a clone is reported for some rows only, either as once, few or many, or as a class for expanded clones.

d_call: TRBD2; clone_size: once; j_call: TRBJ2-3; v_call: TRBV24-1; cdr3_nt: TGTGCCACCAGTGATTTGCGAGGGACTAGTGCCGATACGCAGTATTTT; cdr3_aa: CATSDLRGTSADTQYF
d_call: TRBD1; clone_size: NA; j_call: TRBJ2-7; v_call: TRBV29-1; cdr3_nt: TGCAGCGTGGGGGGACAGGGGGACTACGAGCAGTACTTC; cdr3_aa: CSVGGQGDYEQYF
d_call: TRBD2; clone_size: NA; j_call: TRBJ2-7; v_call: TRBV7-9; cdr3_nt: TGTGCCAGCAGCCCATCTAGCGGGGGAGCCTACGAGCAGTACTTC; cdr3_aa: CASSPSSGGAYEQYF
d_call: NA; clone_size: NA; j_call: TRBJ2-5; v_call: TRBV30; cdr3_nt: TGTGCCTGGAGTGAAGTTCGGGCTCGGGGGCGCGAGACCCAGTACTTC; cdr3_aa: CAWSEVRARGRETQYF
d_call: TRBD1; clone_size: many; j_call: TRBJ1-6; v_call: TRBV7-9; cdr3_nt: TGTGCCAGCAGCTTAAATAGACAGGGGAATTCCCCCCTCCACTTT; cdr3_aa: CASSLNRQGNSPLHF
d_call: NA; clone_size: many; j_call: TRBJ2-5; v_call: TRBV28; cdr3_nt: TGTGCCAGCGGGAGAGAGACCCAGTACTTC; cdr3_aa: CASGRETQYF
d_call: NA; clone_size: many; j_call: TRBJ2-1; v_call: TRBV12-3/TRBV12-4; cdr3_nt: TGTGCCAGCAGTGGCGGCTTAAACAATGAGCAGTTCTTC; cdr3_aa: CASSGGLNNEQFF
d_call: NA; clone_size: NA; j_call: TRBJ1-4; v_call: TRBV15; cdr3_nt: TGTGCCACCAGCAGAGATTTGACTAATGAAAAACTGTTTTTT; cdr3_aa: CATSRDLTNEKLFF
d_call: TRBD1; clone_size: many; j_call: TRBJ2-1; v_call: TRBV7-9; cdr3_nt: TGTGCCAGCAGCTTAGCTGGACAGGTCTATGAGCAGTTCTTC; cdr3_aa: CASSLAGQVYEQFF
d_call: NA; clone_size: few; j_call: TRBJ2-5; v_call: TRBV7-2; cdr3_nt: TGTGCCAGCAGCCCAGGGGACCCAGGAGCAGGGAGGACGACCCAGTACTTC; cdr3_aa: CASSPGDPGAGRTTQYF
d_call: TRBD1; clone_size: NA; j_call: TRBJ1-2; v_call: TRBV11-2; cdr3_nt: TGTGCCAGCAGCTTAGGGCAGGGGGCTAACTATGGCTACACCTTC; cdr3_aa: CASSLGQGANYGYTF
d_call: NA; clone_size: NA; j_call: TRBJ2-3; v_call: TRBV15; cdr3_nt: TGTGCCACCAGCACCAGGGGGGCCCGCACAGATACGCAGTATTTT; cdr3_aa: CATSTRGARTDTQYF
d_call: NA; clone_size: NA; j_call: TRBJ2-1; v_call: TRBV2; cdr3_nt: TGTGCCAGCAGTGCTGTGACTACCAGCTCCTACAATGAGCAGTTCTTC; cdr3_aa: CASSAVTTSSYNEQFF
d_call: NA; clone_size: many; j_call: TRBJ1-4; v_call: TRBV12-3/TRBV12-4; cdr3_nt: TGTGCCAGCAGGCATGACTCCTGGGCAACTAATGAAAAACTGTTTTTT; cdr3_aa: CASRHDSWATNEKLFF
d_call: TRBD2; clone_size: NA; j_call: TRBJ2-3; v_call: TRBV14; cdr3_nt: TGTGCCAGCAGCCAATTTAGCGGGAGCAGCACAGATACGCAGTATTTT; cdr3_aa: CASSQFSGSSTDTQYF
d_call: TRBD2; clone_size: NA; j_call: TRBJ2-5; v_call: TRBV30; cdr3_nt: TGTGCCTGGCGCTCAGCGGGACCACAAGAGACCCAGTACTTC; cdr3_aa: CAWRSAGPQETQYF
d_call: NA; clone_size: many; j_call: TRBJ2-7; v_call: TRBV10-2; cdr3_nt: TGCGCCAGCACCTCAGCAGGGTTCTCCTACGAGCAGTACTTC; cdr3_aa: CASTSAGFSYEQYF
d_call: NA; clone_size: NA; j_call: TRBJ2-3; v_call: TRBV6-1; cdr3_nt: TGTGCCAGCAGTCCAAATCGGGACACAGATACGCAGTATTTT; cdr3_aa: CASSPNRDTDTQYF
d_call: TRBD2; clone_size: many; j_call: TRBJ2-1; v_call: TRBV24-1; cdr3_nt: TGTGCCACCTTTCGCGGGAGGGCCAATGAGCAGTTCTTC; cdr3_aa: CATFRGRANEQFF
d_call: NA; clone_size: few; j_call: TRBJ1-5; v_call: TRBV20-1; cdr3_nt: TGCAGTGCTACGCAGGGTGCGAGCAATCAGCCCCAGCATTTT; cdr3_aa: CSATQGASNQPQHF
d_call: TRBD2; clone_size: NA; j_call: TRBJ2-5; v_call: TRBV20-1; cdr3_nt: TGCAGTGCTAGCCCCCCTAGCGGAGAAGAGACCCAGTACTTC; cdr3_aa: CSASPPSGEETQYF
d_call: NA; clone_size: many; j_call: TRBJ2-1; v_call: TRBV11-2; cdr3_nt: TGTGCCAGCAGCATACGACTAGACAATGAGCAGTTCTTC; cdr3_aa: CASSIRLDNEQFF